This T cell receptor (beta chain) was recorded in a study of vaccination and CD4 T cells after COVID-19. Overall study context: Three convalescent patients gave samples at day 14 post-vaccination, and they were sampled again at days 161 to 241 post-vaccination.

V lost 4 bases and J lost 3, with 10 bases in between. CDR3 length equals 14 residues. Germline CDR1 MNHNS, CDR2 SASEGT. This clonotype was detected only a few times. As yet, its antigen is unknown. Time point indicated: late sampling 161 to 241 days after vaccination in a few convalescent patients. Noted treatment: roughly 10-day PBMC culture with coronavirus spike peptide pools or control peptides (ViraFEST assay). The ViraFEST method relied on peptide pools to expand antigen-specific T cells, followed by TCR sequencing. The Oncomine TCR Beta short-read assay sequenced DNA from cultured CD4+ T cells. From CD4+ T cells that had been cultured, genomic DNA was extracted. TCRdb analysed the PCR reads with MiXCR anew, one entry per CDR3 protein. Among about 22,000 distinct CDR3 sequences listed, under 40% were seen once.

The V gene is TRBV6-1, the J gene TRBJ2-1; no definite D call. The receptor's source is a human donor who had recovered from COVID-19. This specimen consisted of CD4+ T cells from blood, cultured in vitro, obtained about 7 months after SARS-CoV-2 vaccination. The CDR3 nucleotides are TGTGCCAGCAGTGGTGGCTATGACTACAATGAGCAGTTCTTC. Its protein product is CASSGGYDYNEQFF.